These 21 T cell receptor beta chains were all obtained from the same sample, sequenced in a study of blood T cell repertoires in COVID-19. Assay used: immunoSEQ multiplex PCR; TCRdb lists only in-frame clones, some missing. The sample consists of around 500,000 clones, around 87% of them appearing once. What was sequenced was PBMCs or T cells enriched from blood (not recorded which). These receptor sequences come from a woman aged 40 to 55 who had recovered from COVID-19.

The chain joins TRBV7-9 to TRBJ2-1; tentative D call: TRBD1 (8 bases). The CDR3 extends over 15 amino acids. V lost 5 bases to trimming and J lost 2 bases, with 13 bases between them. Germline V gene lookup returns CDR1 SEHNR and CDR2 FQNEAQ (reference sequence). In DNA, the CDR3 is TGTGCCAGCAGCCCAGCGGGACAGGCCTACAATGAGCAGTTCTTC. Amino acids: CASSPAGQAYNEQFF.

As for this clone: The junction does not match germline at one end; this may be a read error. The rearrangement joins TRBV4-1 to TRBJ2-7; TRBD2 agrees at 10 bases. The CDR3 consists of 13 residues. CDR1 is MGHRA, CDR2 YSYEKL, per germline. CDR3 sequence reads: CASSLSPSGSVDF. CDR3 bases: TGCGCCAGCAGCCTCTCGCCTAGCGGGAGTGTGGACTTC.

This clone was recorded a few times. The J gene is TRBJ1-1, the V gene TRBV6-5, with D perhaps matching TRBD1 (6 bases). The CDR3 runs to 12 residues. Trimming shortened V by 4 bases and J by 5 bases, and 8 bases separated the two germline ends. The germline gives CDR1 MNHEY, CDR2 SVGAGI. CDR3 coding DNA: TGTGCCAGCAGTTCACAGGGAACTGAAGCTTTCTTT. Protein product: CASSSQGTEAFF.

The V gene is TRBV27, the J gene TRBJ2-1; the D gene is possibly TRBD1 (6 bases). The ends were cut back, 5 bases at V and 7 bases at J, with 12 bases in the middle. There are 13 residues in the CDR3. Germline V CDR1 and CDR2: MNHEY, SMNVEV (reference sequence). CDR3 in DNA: TGTGCCAGCAGTCCAACAGGGATGAATGAGCAGTTCTTC. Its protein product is CASSPTGMNEQFF.

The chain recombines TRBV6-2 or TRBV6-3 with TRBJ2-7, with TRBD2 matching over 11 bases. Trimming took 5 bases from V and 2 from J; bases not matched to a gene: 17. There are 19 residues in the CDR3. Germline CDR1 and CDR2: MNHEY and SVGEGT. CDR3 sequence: CASSRRGLAVGGAAYEQYF. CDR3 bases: TGTGCCAGCAGTCGGCGGGGACTAGCGGTAGGGGGGGCAGCCTACGAGCAGTACTTC.

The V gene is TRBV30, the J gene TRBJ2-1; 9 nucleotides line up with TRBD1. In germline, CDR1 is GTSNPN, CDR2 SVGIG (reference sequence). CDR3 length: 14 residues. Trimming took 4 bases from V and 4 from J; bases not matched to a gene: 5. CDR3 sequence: CAWIDRGGYNEQFF. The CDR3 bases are TGTGCCTGGATCGACAGGGGGGGATACAATGAGCAGTTCTTC.

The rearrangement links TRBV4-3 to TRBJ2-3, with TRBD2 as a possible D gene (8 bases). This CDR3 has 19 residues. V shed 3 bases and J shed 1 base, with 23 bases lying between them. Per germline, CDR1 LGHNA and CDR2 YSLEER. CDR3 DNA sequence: TGCGCCAGCAGCCAGGAAGGGGGCAGAGCGGGAGCGGGCACAGATACGCAGTATTTT. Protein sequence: CASSQEGGRAGAGTDTQYF.

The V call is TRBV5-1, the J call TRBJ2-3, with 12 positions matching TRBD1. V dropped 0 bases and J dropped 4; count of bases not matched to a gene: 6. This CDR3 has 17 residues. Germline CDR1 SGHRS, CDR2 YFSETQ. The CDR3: CASSLVSGTGGSDTQYF. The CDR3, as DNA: TGCGCCAGCAGCTTGGTATCCGGGACAGGGGGCTCAGATACGCAGTATTTT.

CDR3 residues: CASSSGVLGPDGGETQYF. The CDR3 DNA reads TGTGCCAGCAGCTCGGGTGTGTTAGGGCCGGACGGAGGTGAGACCCAGTACTTC. The rearrangement joins TRBV7-9 to TRBJ2-5; possibly TRBD2 for D (5 bases). The V gene's germline CDR1 is SEHNR and CDR2 FQNEAQ (reference sequence). This CDR3 is 18 amino acids long. The V gene lost 4 bases and the J gene lost 5 bases, with 26 bases spanning the gap.

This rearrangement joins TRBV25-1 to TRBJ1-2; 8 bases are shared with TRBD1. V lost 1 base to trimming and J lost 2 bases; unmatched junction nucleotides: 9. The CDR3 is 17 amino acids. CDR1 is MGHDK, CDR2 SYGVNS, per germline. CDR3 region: CASSELGSAGGNYGYTF. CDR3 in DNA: TGTGCCAGCAGTGAATTGGGGTCGGCAGGGGGCAACTATGGCTACACCTTC.

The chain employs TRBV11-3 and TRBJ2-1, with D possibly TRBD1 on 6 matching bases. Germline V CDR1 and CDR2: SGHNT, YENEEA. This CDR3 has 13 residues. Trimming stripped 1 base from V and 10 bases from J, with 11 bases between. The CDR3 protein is CASSLVSGTEQFF. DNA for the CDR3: TGTGCCAGCAGCTTAGTCTCCGGGACAGAGCAGTTCTTC.

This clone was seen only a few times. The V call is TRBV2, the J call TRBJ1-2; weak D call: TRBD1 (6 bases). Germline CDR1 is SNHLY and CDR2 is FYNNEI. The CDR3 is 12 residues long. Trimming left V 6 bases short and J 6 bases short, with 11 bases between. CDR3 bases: TGTGCCAGCAGGGCGAACAGGGATGGCTACACCTTC. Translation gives CASRANRDGYTF.

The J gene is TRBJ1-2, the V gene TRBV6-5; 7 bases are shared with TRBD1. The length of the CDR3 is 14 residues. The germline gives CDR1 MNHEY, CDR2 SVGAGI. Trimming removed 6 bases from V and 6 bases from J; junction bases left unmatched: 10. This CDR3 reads CASRPTGLLDGYTF. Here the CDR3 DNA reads TGTGCCAGCAGACCGACAGGGTTGCTAGATGGCTACACCTTC.

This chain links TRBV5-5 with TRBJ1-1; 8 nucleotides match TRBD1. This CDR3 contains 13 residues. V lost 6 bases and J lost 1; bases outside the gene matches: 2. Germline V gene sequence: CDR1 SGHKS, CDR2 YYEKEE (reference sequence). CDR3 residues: CASTGQGNTEAFF. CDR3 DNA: TGTGCCAGCACAGGACAGGGGAACACTGAAGCTTTCTTT. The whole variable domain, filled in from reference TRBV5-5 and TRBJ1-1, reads DAGVTQSPTHLIKTRGQQVTLRCSPISGHKSVSWYQQVLGQGPQFIFQYYEKEERGRGNFPDRFSARQFPNYSSELNVNALLLGDSALYLCASTGQGNTEAFFGQGTRLTVV.

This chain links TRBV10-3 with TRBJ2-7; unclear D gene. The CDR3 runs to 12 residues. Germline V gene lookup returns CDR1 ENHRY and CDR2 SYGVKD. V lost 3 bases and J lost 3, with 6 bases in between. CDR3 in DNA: TGTGCCATCAGTGACACGGTCTACGAGCAGTACTTC. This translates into CAISDTVYEQYF.

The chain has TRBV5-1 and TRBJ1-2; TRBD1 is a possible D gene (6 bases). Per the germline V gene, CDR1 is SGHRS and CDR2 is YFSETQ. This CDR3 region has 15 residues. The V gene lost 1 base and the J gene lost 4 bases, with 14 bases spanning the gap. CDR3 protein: CASSLLFRDTYGYTF. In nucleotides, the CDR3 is TGCGCCAGCAGCTTGTTGTTCCGGGACACCTATGGCTACACCTTC.

DNA for the CDR3: TGTGCCAGCGGTCCGTTAGCCCCCTACGAGCAGTACTTC. It is translated as CASGPLAPYEQYF. V is TRBV7-9 and J is TRBJ2-7; D is unclear. CDR3 size: 13 residues. The germline V gene has CDR1 SEHNR and CDR2 FQNEAQ (reference sequence). V lost 8 bases and J 2 bases, leaving 13 bases between the germline ends.

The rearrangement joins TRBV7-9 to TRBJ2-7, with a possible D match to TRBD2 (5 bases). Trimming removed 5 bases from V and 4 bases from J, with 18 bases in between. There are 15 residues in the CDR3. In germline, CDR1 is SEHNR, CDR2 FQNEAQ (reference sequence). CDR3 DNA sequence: TGTGCCAGCAGCCGACTACGTGGGGAAGGGTACGAGCAGTACTTC. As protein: CASSRLRGEGYEQYF.

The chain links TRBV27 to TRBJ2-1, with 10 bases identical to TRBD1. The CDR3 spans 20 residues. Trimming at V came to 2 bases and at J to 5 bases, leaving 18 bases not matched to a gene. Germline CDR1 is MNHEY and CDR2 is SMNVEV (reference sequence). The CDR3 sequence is CASSLGSGQGPGSLNNEQFF. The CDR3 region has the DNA TGTGCCAGCAGTTTAGGTTCGGGACAGGGGCCCGGTAGCCTGAACAATGAGCAGTTCTTC.

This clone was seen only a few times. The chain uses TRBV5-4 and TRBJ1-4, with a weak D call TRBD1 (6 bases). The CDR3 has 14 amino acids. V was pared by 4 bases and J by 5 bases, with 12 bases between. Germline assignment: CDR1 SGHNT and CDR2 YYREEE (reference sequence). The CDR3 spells CASSEGGRNEKLFF. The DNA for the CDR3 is TGTGCCAGCAGCGAAGGGGGAAGGAATGAAAAACTGTTTTTT.

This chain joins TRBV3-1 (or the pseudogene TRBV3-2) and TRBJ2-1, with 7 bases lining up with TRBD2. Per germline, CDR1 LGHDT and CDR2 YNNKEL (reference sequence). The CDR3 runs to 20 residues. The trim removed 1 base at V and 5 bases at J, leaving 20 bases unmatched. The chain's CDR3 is CASSQAQLACLGKSDNEQFF. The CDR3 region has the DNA TGTGCCAGCAGCCAAGCGCAACTAGCGTGCCTAGGGAAATCGGACAATGAGCAGTTCTTC.